This entry lists 5 T cell receptor beta chains sequenced from one sample in a study of blood T cell repertoires in COVID-19 (dated by TCRdb to about 2020). Receptors were amplified or captured by the immunoSEQ multiplex PCR assay. Drawn from immuneACCESS, this table holds only the in-frame rearrangements with V and J called that TCRdb kept. Clones are partly lost; checked studies trace under half to an unresolved V gene and leave the rest unexplained. Recorded for this sample are about 230,000 clones; roughly 88% of them occurred a single time. More than 1.2% of the sample is taken by the ten largest. The sequenced sample consisted of peripheral blood. The receptors stem from a woman aged 40 to 55 who had recovered from COVID-19.

The chain joins TRBV11-3 to TRBJ2-7, with D tentatively TRBD2 (6 bases). The CDR3 spans 14 residues. CDR1 SGHNT and CDR2 YENEEA come from the germline V gene. The V end was cut by 1 base, the J end by 6 bases, with 13 bases between. The CDR3 nucleotides are TGTGCCAGCAGCTTAGTCCAGGTGCGGGGCGAGCAGTACTTC. Protein: CASSLVQVRGEQYF.

This chain links TRBV11-3 with TRBJ1-1; D not resolved. There are 11 residues in the CDR3. The V end lost 7 bases, the J end lost 7 bases, and 10 bases lay between the germline ends. Per the germline V gene, CDR1 is SGHNT and CDR2 is YENEEA. In DNA, the CDR3 is TGTGCCAGCACCCTTCGGGGTGAAGCTTTCTTT. Protein: CASTLRGEAFF. Full variable domain (remainder filled in from reference TRBV11-3 and TRBJ1-1): EAGVVQSPRYKIIEKKQPVAFWCNPISGHNTLYWYLQNLGQGPELLIRYENEEAVDDSQLPKDRFSAERLKGVDSTLKIQPAELGDSAVYLCASTLRGEAFFGQGTRLTVV.

V and J are TRBV16 and TRBJ1-1; D is perhaps TRBD1 (6 bases). The germline V and J ends were trimmed by 1 base and 3 bases, with 15 bases remaining between them. From germline, CDR1 is KGHSY and CDR2 FQNENV. CDR3 length equals 16 residues. The CDR3: CASSQYTAGAYTEAFF. In nucleotides, the CDR3 is TGTGCCAGCAGCCAATACACGGCAGGGGCGTACACTGAAGCTTTCTTT.

The gene calls are TRBV19 and TRBJ2-3; D possibly corresponds to TRBD1 (7 bases). The CDR3 totals 13 residues. Trimming shortened V by 3 bases and J by 5 bases, and 9 bases separated the two germline ends. CDR1 and CDR2 (germline): LNHDA, SQIVND (reference sequence). CDR3 DNA sequence: TGTGCCAGTAGTATTCAGGGGGGAGATACGCAGTATTTT. It specifies CASSIQGGDTQYF.

This chain links TRBV9 with TRBJ2-2, with D perhaps matching TRBD2 (6 bases). This CDR3 comprises 13 residues. The V end lost 3 bases, the J end lost 5 bases, and 8 bases lay between the germline ends. Germline values: CDR1 SGDLS, CDR2 YYNGEE. The CDR3 loop reads CASSGGETGELFF. The CDR3 nucleotides are TGTGCCAGCAGCGGCGGGGAAACCGGGGAGCTGTTTTTT.